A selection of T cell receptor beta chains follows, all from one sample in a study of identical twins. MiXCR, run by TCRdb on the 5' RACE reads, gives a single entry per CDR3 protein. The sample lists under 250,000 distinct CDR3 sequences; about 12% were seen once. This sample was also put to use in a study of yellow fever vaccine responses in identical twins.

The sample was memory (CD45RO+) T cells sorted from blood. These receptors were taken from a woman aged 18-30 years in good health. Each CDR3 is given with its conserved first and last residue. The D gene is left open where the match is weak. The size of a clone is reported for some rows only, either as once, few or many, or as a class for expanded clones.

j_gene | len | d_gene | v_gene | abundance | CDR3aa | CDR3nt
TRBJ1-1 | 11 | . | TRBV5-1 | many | CASSVQGEAFF | TGCGCCAGCAGCGTACAAGGTGAAGCTTTCTTT
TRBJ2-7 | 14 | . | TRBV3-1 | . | CASSQLGSSYEQYF | TGTGCCAGCAGCCAACTGGGGTCCTCCTACGAGCAGTACTTC
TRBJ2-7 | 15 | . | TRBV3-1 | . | CASSPTAAGPYEQYF | TGTGCCAGCAGCCCGACGGCAGCGGGCCCCTACGAGCAGTACTTC
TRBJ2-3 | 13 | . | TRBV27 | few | CASSFRTTDTQYF | TGTGCCAGCAGTTTCCGGACCACAGATACGCAGTATTTT
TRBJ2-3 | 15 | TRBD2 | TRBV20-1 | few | CSASRLAGALDTQYF | TGCAGTGCTAGTCGACTAGCGGGAGCGTTAGATACGCAGTATTTT
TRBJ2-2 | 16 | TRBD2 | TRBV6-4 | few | CASRESGGADTGELFF | TGTGCCAGCAGAGAGAGCGGGGGGGCCGACACCGGGGAGCTGTTTTTT
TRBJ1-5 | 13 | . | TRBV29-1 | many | CSVGLVGNQPQHF | TGCAGCGTTGGTTTGGTGGGGAATCAGCCCCAGCATTTT
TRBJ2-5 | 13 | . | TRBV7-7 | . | CASSLSAMGTQYF | TGTGCTAGCAGCTTGAGTGCCATGGGGACCCAGTACTTC
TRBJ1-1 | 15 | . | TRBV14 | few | CASSQDVGWGAEAFF | TGTGCCAGCAGCCAAGATGTCGGGTGGGGAGCTGAAGCTTTCTTT
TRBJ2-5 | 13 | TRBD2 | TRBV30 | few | CARGGGHQETQYF | TGTGCCAGAGGCGGGGGACACCAAGAGACCCAGTACTTC
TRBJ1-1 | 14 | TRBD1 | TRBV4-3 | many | CASSHEGQGAEAFF | TGCGCCAGCAGCCACGAAGGACAGGGCGCTGAAGCTTTCTTT
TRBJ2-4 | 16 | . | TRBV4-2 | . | CASSQVQGLAKNIQYF | TGTGCCAGCAGCCAAGTCCAAGGACTAGCCAAAAACATTCAGTACTTC
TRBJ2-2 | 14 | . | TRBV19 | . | CASSVDPNTGELFF | TGTGCCAGTAGTGTCGACCCCAACACCGGGGAGCTGTTTTTT
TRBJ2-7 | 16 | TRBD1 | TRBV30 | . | CAWREKGQRHSYEQYF | TGTGCCTGGAGGGAAAAGGGACAGAGACACTCCTACGAGCAGTACTTC
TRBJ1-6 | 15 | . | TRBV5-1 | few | CASSTGPTDNSPLHF | TGCGCCAGCAGCACGGGACCGACCGATAATTCACCCCTCCACTTT
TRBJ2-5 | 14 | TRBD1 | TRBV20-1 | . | CSARTGTGEETQYF | TGCAGTGCTAGGACCGGGACAGGGGAAGAGACCCAGTACTTC
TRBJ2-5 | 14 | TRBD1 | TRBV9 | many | CASSARDRGQTQYF | TGTGCCAGCAGCGCCCGGGACAGGGGACAGACCCAGTACTTC
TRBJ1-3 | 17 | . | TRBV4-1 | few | CASSQDADGIAGNTIYF | TGCGCCAGCAGCCAAGATGCTGATGGGATCGCAGGAAACACCATATATTTT
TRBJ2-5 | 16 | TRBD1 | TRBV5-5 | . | CASSALGTGVWETQYF | TGTGCCAGCAGCGCCCTCGGGACAGGGGTATGGGAGACCCAGTACTTC
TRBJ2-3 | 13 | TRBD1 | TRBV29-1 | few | CSATGVNTDTQYF | TGCAGCGCTACAGGGGTAAACACAGATACGCAGTATTTT
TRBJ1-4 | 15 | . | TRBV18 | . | CASSPRQGLKEKLFF | TGTGCCAGCTCACCCCGTCAGGGGCTGAAGGAAAAACTGTTTTTT
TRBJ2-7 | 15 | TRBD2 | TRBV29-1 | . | CSVRTTSGTTYEQYF | TGCAGCGTCCGAACGACCAGCGGGACTACCTACGAGCAGTACTTC
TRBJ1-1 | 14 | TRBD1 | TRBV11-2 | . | CASRRGQGDTEAFF | TGTGCCAGCAGACGAGGACAGGGGGACACTGAAGCTTTCTTT
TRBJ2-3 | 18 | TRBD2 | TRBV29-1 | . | CSVEAPPRLAVTTDTQYF | TGCAGCGTTGAAGCTCCCCCCAGACTAGCGGTGACCACAGATACGCAGTATTTT
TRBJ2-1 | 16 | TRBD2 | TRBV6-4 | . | CASSDSGTTSYNEQFF | TGTGCCAGCAGTGACTCCGGGACTACCTCCTACAATGAGCAGTTCTTC
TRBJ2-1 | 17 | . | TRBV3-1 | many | CASSQEGRTRLYNEQFF | TGTGCCAGCAGCCAAGAAGGGAGAACTAGACTTTACAATGAGCAGTTCTTC
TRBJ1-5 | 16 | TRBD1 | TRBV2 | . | CASSAPGQGGNQPQHF | TGTGCCAGCAGCGCTCCGGGACAGGGAGGCAATCAGCCCCAGCATTTT
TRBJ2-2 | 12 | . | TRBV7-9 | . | CASGLRTGELFF | TGTGCCAGCGGCCTAAGAACCGGGGAGCTGTTTTTT
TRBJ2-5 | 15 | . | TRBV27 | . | CASSYTSLRGETQYF | TGTGCCAGCAGTTATACCTCGCTACGTGGCGAGACCCAGTACTTC
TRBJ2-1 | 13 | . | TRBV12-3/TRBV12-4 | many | CASSLALYNEQFF | TGTGCCAGCAGTTTGGCTCTTTACAATGAGCAGTTCTTC
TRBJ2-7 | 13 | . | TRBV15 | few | CATSRERGYEQYF | TGTGCCACCAGCAGAGAGCGGGGCTACGAGCAGTACTTC
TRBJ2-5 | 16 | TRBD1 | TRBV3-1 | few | CASSQEDRGPVGTQYF | TGTGCCAGCAGCCAAGAAGACAGGGGGCCTGTTGGGACCCAGTACTTC
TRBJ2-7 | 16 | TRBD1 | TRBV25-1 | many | CASSELRDRTSYEQYF | TGTGCCAGCAGTGAACTCCGGGACAGAACCTCCTACGAGCAGTACTTC
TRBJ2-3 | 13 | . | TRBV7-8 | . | CASSLASPDTQYF | TGTGCCAGCAGCTTAGCTAGCCCAGATACGCAGTATTTT
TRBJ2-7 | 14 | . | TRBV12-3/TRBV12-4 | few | CASSFSGTWYEQYF | TGTGCCAGCAGTTTTTCAGGGACATGGTACGAGCAGTACTTC
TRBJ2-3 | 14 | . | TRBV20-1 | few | CSVQAGARTDTQYF | TGCAGTGTTCAGGCGGGGGCCCGCACAGATACGCAGTATTTT
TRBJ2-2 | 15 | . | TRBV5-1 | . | CASSLRVGETGELFF | TGCGCCAGCAGCTTGCGAGTCGGGGAGACCGGGGAGCTGTTTTTT
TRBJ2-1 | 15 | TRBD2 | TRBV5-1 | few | CASSFGAGGRNEQFF | TGCGCCAGCAGCTTTGGAGCGGGGGGCCGTAATGAGCAGTTCTTC
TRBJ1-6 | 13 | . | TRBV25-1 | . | CASSEYEYSPLHF | TGTGCCAGCAGTGAATATGAGTATTCACCCCTCCACTTT
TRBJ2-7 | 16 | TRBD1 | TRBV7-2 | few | CASSQETGGVYHEQYF | TGTGCCAGCAGCCAAGAGACAGGGGGAGTATACCACGAGCAGTACTTC
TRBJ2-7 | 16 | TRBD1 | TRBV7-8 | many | CASSPPGTVKLYEQYF | TGTGCCAGCAGCCCCCCCGGGACAGTTAAACTCTACGAGCAGTACTTC
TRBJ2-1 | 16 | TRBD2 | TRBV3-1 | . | CASSRTSGGVYNEQFF | TGTGCCAGCAGCAGGACTAGCGGGGGGGTCTACAATGAGCAGTTCTTC
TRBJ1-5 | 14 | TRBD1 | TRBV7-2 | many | CASRSGTGNQPQHF | TGTGCCAGCAGGTCCGGGACAGGTAATCAGCCCCAGCATTTT
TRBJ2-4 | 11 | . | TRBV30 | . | CAWRSKGIQYF | TGTGCCTGGCGATCGAAGGGCATTCAGTACTTC
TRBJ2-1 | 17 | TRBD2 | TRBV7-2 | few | CASSLAASSGGVNEQFF | TGTGCCAGCAGCTTAGCTGCATCTAGCGGGGGGGTCAATGAGCAGTTCTTC
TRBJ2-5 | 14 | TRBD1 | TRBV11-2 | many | CASSPGQTQETQYF | TGTGCCAGCAGCCCGGGACAGACACAAGAGACCCAGTACTTC
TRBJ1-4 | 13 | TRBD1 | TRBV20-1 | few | CSAARTGRRLLFF | TGCAGTGCTGCCCGGACAGGGAGAAGGTTACTGTTTTTT
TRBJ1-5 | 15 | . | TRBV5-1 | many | CASSLSGGKDQPQHF | TGCGCCAGCAGCCTGTCGGGGGGGAAGGATCAGCCCCAGCATTTT
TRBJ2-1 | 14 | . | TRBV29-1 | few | CSVGVGSSYNEQFF | TGCAGCGTGGGGGTCGGGAGTTCCTACAATGAGCAGTTCTTC
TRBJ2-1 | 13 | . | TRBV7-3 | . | CASSPPGGVEQFF | TGTGCCAGCAGCCCACCCGGTGGCGTAGAGCAGTTCTTC